This T cell receptor beta chain derives from a study of blood T cell repertoires in COVID-19. Study context: Researchers got acute and convalescent COVID-19 samples from the United States, Italy and Spain. T cells, B-cell-depleted T cells, or PBMCs provided the cDNA or gDNA that served as material.

The CDR3 covers 15 residues. Trimming shortened V by 5 bases and J by 6 bases, and 19 bases separated the two germline ends. Germline V gene sequence: CDR1 MNHEY, CDR2 SMNVEV (reference sequence). This clone was detected once. In Seattle, patients joined the study during active infection and were tracked longitudinally. Authors' analysis steps: Amplification of reference gene primers provided the estimated nucleated cell counts. Produced via immunoSEQ multiplex PCR; TCRdb's table is partial and in-frame only. V and J calls and clone size come straight from that table; D and trimming were deduced from the DNA. Seen here are some 180,000 clones, roughly 86% observed once, and the top ten hold about 2.7%.

This TCR was recovered from an elderly woman with COVID-19, enrolled during active disease. The chain employs TRBV27 and TRBJ1-2; possibly TRBD1 for D (5 bases). Sequencing was done on a sample of peripheral blood. This CDR3 reads CASSRVGGGGNGYTF. CDR3 nucleotides: TGTGCCAGCAGTCGAGTTGGGGGGGGTGGGAATGGCTACACCTTC.